This T cell receptor (beta chain) stems from a study of control samples from healthy donors and cancer patients. CDR1 and CDR2 from the germline V gene are SNHLY and FYNNEI. CDR3 length: 16 residues. V gave up 1 base and J gave up 4 bases, with 16 bases separating them. Libraries were prepared by immunoSEQ multiplex PCR; TCRdb keeps only in-frame clonotypes and omits some of them. The table lists 150,000 to 200,000 clones, about 91% of them singletons, with around 2% in the top ten. This receptor was identified in a woman aged 40 to 55 in good health. What was sequenced was blood. The V gene is TRBV2, the J gene TRBJ1-2, with D possibly being TRBD1 (6 bases). The CDR3 region is CASSEGYGGAGYGYTF. For the CDR3, the DNA is TGTGCCAGCAGTGAAGGCTACGGGGGCGCTGGCTATGGCTACACCTTC.